This record covers a single T cell receptor (beta chain). Its antigen is currently unknown. In the same sample, other DNA sequences code for this CDR3. Clones were sequenced by immunoSEQ multiplex PCR, and TCRdb holds only the in-frame ones, with some missing. This repertoire shows over 2 million clones, about 95% found once; its top ten account for about 1.1%. This entry is derived from a study of shared clonotypes between healthy human individuals. Trimming pared 5 bases from V and 0 bases from J, leaving 11 bases between. The CDR3 is made up of 15 amino acids. From germline, CDR1 is MDHEN and CDR2 SYDVKM. Naivety among CD8 cells was defined by CD45RO negativity and positive CCR7 selection, thereby excluding terminally differentiated effector memory CD45RA+ cells. The study's findings and limits: Only a few donors were included, so the genetic and exposure-history diversity represented was limited.

This clonotype was sampled from a man younger than 35 in good health. This sequence joins TRBV28 and TRBJ1-5; D gene uncertain. The sequencing sample was made of naive CD8+ T cells sorted from blood. The CDR3 reads CASSLTDYSNQPQHF. The CDR3 DNA reads as TGTGCCAGCAGTCTTACAGATTATAGCAATCAGCCCCAGCATTTT.